This T cell receptor (beta chain) is drawn from a study of technical replicates of blood from a few donors. Sequencing used immunoSEQ multiplex PCR; TCRdb keeps in-frame clones, though not all of them. The table records approximately 78,000 clones, roughly 95% of them present only once. V gave up 2 bases and J gave up 4 bases; unmatched junction bases: 5. The CDR3 totals 16 residues. Per germline, CDR1 MNHEY and CDR2 SVGAGI. V and J are TRBV6-5 and TRBJ2-5, with 12 positions matching TRBD2. Sequenced sample: T cells isolated from PBMCs. This clonotype was sampled from a human donor in good health. The CDR3 sequence is CASSYLAGGPGETQYF. The CDR3 DNA reads TGTGCCAGCAGTTACCTAGCGGGAGGGCCGGGAGAGACCCAGTACTTC.